This T cell receptor (beta chain) was captured by sequencing in a study of blood T cell repertoires in COVID-19. Study-wide context: The United States, Italy and Spain were the sources of the acute and convalescent COVID-19 samples.

Per the authors' pipeline: By means of reference gene primer amplification, nucleated cell counts were estimated. The data were produced by immunoSEQ multiplex PCR, yet TCRdb's version contains in-frame clones alone and is incomplete. V, J and clone size reflect that table, while D and trimming were determined from the DNA. This sample has about 180,000 clones; over 75% occur once, and the top ten carry around 1.2%. The CDR3 totals 19 residues. CDR1 and CDR2 (germline): LNHDA, SQIVND (reference sequence). The V end lost 8 bases, the J end lost 2 bases, and 28 bases lay between the germline ends. Study members were between about 18 and 95 years old and lived in some 22 US regions. Cohort assignment relied on participant-reported clinical history.

The clonotype originates from a human donor with acute COVID-19. The donor label of this sample is uncertain. The chain joins TRBV19 to TRBJ1-3; a possible D gene is TRBD1 (6 bases). Sequences were obtained from PBMCs or T cells enriched from blood (not recorded which). The CDR3 here is CASGTNLGWGQEAGNTIYF. The CDR3 DNA is TGTGCCAGTGGAACCAACCTGGGATGGGGGCAGGAAGCTGGAAACACCATATATTTT.